Presented here are 32 T cell receptor beta chains from one specimen sequenced in a study of CD8 T cells in Susac syndrome. Reverse transcription of roughly 0.5 to 1 ug RNA was carried out with random hexamers. From the immunoSEQ multiplex PCR reads, TCRdb called clonotypes with MiXCR, one entry per CDR3 protein. The table lists under 200,000 distinct CDR3 sequences, approximately 94% of them singletons. Sequencing was carried out using CD4+ T cells from PBMCs. Receptors were obtained from a human donor with Susac syndrome.

The chain uses TRBV24-1 and TRBJ2-2; TRBD1 matches at 7 bases. Germline CDR1 is KGHDR and CDR2 is SFDVKD. The CDR3 covers 12 residues. CDR3 in DNA: TGTGCTATACAGGGGCGGACCGGGGAGCTGTTTTTT. Translating gives CAIQGRTGELFF.

In its sample, this clonotype was seen once. The chain employs TRBV20-1 and TRBJ2-3; D possibly uses TRBD1 or TRBD2 (6 bases each). CDR3 size: 15 residues. CDR1 and CDR2 from the germline V gene are DFQATT and SNEGSKA (reference sequence). Trimming cost V 5 bases and J 2 bases, with 17 bases left between them. CDR3 sequence: CSADLLGGLTDTQYF. CDR3 in DNA: TGCAGTGCTGATCTATTAGGGGGGCTCACAGATACGCAGTATTTT.

The rearrangement uses TRBV18 and TRBJ2-5; 14 positions match TRBD2. Germline CDR1 reads KGHSH; CDR2 reads LQKENI. The ends lost 2 bases at V and 3 bases at J; junction bases unmatched: 2. The CDR3 loop spans 16 amino acids. The DNA for the CDR3 is TGTGCCAGCTCACCAGCGACTAGCGGGGGGGAAGAGACCCAGTACTTC. Encoded protein: CASSPATSGGEETQYF.

This chain connects TRBV4-2 to TRBJ2-3; D gene unclear. The CDR3 runs to 12 residues. Per germline, CDR1 LGHNA and CDR2 YNFKEQ. Trimming removed 0 bases at V and 3 bases at J, with 1 base between. The CDR3 nucleotides are TGTGCCAGCAGCCAAGAGACAGATACGCAGTATTTT. Amino acid sequence: CASSQETDTQYF.

The rearrangement joins TRBV20-1 to TRBJ2-1, with D tentatively TRBD1 (6 bases). This CDR3 is 12 amino acids long. The V gene lost 4 bases and the J gene lost 6 bases, with 10 bases spanning the gap. Germline CDR1 and CDR2: DFQATT and SNEGSKA (reference sequence). CDR3 nucleotide sequence: TGCAGTGCTATTACAGGGCTCAATGAGCAGTTCTTC. Translating gives CSAITGLNEQFF.

The rearrangement links TRBV20-1 to TRBJ2-7, with TRBD2 identical over 14 bases. V lost 0 bases, J lost 4 bases, and 2 bases stayed unmatched. The germline gives CDR1 DFQATT, CDR2 SNEGSKA (reference sequence). The CDR3 contains 15 residues. The CDR3, as DNA: TGCAGTGCTAGAGACGGGACTAGCGGGGGTTACGAGCAGTACTTC. Protein sequence: CSARDGTSGGYEQYF.

The chain joins TRBV9 to TRBJ1-2; the D is unclear. The CDR3 extends over 14 amino acids. Trimming took off 0 bases at V and 7 bases at J, with 13 bases between the two ends. Looked up from germline, CDR1 is SGDLS and CDR2 is YYNGEE. The CDR3 coding sequence is TGTGCCAGCAGCGTAGAAGCCGGGGTTGGTGGCTACACCTTC. It is translated as CASSVEAGVGGYTF.

This clonotype has just one count. The chain uses TRBV6-6 and TRBJ1-2, with D hard to call. CDR3 length: 13 residues. Germline assignment: CDR1 MNHNY and CDR2 SVGAGI (reference sequence). Deletions cut 4 bases from V and 4 bases from J, with 10 bases between. The DNA of the CDR3 is TGTGCCAGCAGTTCCGGCACTTTCTATGGCTACACCTTC. Translation gives CASSSGTFYGYTF.

The V call is TRBV3-1, the J call TRBJ2-3, with D tentatively TRBD2 (6 bases). Germline CDR1 reads LGHDT; CDR2 reads YNNKEL (reference sequence). The V end lost 3 bases, the J end lost 5 bases, and 6 bases lay between the germline ends. The length of the CDR3 is 12 residues. The CDR3 coding sequence is TGTGCCAGCAGCCAGCGGGGAGATACGCAGTATTTT. Protein product: CASSQRGDTQYF.

The V call is TRBV7-9, the J call TRBJ2-3; 13 nucleotides align to TRBD2. The germline gives CDR1 SEHNR, CDR2 FQNEAQ (reference sequence). The CDR3 has 16 residues. The V segment lost 3 bases and the J segment 2 bases; nucleotides outside the gene matches: 2. CDR3 nucleotide sequence: TGTGCCAGCAGCTTTGGGACTAGCGGGGTCACAGATACGCAGTATTTT. Residues: CASSFGTSGVTDTQYF.

The rearrangement uses TRBV6-6 and TRBJ2-5; TRBD2 might be the D (6 bases). Germline V gene data show CDR1 as MNHNY and CDR2 as SVGAGI (reference sequence). V lost 7 bases to trimming and J lost 0 bases, with 18 bases between them. The CDR3 totals 16 residues. DNA of the CDR3: TGTGCCAGCACCGAAGGGTGGAGGGCCCACCAAGAGACCCAGTACTTC. This translates into CASTEGWRAHQETQYF.

The sample holds one count of this clonotype. This rearrangement joins TRBV20-1 to TRBJ1-1, with 8 bases fitting TRBD1. Germline loops: CDR1 DFQATT, CDR2 SNEGSKA (reference sequence). The V and J ends lost 6 bases and 6 bases, in that order; junction bases with no gene match: 9. The CDR3 length is 13 residues. The CDR3 DNA is TGCAGTGCGTACGGACAGGGAGGGTCTGAAGCTTTCTTT. It encodes CSAYGQGGSEAFF.

The chain has TRBV28 and TRBJ2-7; TRBD2 agrees at 12 bases. The germline V gene encodes CDR1 MDHEN and CDR2 SYDVKM. This CDR3 spans 14 amino acids. The ends lost 7 bases at V and 4 bases at J; junction bases unmatched: 5. In DNA form, the CDR3 reads TGTGCCAGCACCACTAGCGGGGGGACTTACGAGCAGTACTTC. It codes for CASTTSGGTYEQYF.

The CDR3 nucleotides read TGTGCCAGCAGCCCGGACGGACTGAGGACCCAGTACTTC. It translates to CASSPDGLRTQYF. The chain is built from TRBV5-4 and TRBJ2-5; D possibly corresponds to TRBD2 (5 bases). With 4 bases removed from V and 7 bases from J, the gap between germline ends came to 14 bases. The CDR3 extends over 13 amino acids. The germline CDR1 and CDR2 sequences are SGHNT and YYREEE (reference sequence).

CDR3 region: CASSIMRNNEKLFF. In DNA, the CDR3 is TGTGCCAGTAGTATTATGCGAAACAATGAAAAACTGTTTTTT. The chain has TRBV19 and TRBJ1-4; D remains ambiguous. V was pared by 3 bases and J by 5 bases, with 10 bases between. The germline gives CDR1 LNHDA, CDR2 SQIVND (reference sequence). The CDR3 extends over 14 amino acids.

This chain joins TRBV4-3 and TRBJ2-5; D may be TRBD1 (6 bases). The CDR3 contains 15 residues. Trimming shortened V by 2 bases and J by 4 bases, and 14 bases separated the two germline ends. Looked up from germline, CDR1 is LGHNA and CDR2 is YSLEER. This CDR3 reads CASSQTGSVGETQYF. The CDR3 DNA is TGCGCCAGCAGCCAAACAGGGTCGGTAGGAGAGACCCAGTACTTC.

The chain has TRBV2 and TRBJ2-5; 8 nucleotides align to TRBD1. In germline, CDR1 is SNHLY, CDR2 FYNNEI. The CDR3 loop spans 17 amino acids. Losses at the gene ends were 7 bases for V and 2 bases for J; bases not matched to a gene: 15. Written as DNA, the CDR3 is TGTGCCAGCACTACGAGACCGGGACAGGAATTACAAGAGACCCAGTACTTC. Translated: CASTTRPGQELQETQYF.

V gene TRBV7-2 combines with J gene TRBJ2-3; D gene unclear. The CDR3 sequence is 12 residues long. Germline CDR1 reads SGHTA; CDR2 reads FQGNSA. Trimming took off 4 bases at V and 6 bases at J, with 8 bases between the two ends. CDR3 in DNA: TGTGCCAGCAGCTCTACGTGGGATACGCAGTATTTT. The encoded protein is CASSSTWDTQYF.

The chain links TRBV25-1 to TRBJ1-1; tentatively, D is TRBD1 (5 bases). This CDR3 has 14 residues. Trimming shortened V by 3 bases and J by 4 bases, and 12 bases separated the two germline ends. Germline-derived CDR1 and CDR2 are MGHDK and SYGVNS. The CDR3 is CASSEMGRATEAFF. Written as DNA, the CDR3 is TGTGCCAGCAGTGAGATGGGCAGGGCCACTGAAGCTTTCTTT.

In this sample, this clonotype turned up a few times. This rearrangement joins TRBV6-1 to TRBJ2-7; tentative D call: TRBD2 (7 bases). From germline, CDR1 is MNHNS and CDR2 SASEGT. V lost 6 bases and J 0 bases, leaving 15 bases between the germline ends. CDR3 length: 15 residues. CDR3: CASRDGGGYSYEQYF. In DNA form, the CDR3 reads TGTGCCAGCAGGGACGGCGGGGGCTACTCCTACGAGCAGTACTTC.

This clonotype was observed once. The chain uses TRBV2 and TRBJ2-7; no clear D gene. CDR3 length: 13 amino acids. The V and J ends lost 8 bases and 0 bases respectively, with 11 bases between them. The V gene's germline CDR1 is SNHLY and CDR2 FYNNEI. The CDR3 DNA reads as TGTGCCAGCCGTAGACTGAGCTCCTACGAGCAGTACTTC. Translation gives CASRRLSSYEQYF.

J is TRBJ2-1 and V is TRBV18; the D gene is possibly TRBD2 (6 bases). The CDR3 consists of 16 residues. Germline V CDR1 and CDR2: KGHSH, LQKENI. The ends were cut back, 2 bases at V and 0 bases at J, with 11 bases in the middle. CDR3 region: CASSPFRGSSYNEQFF. For the CDR3, the DNA is TGTGCCAGCTCACCATTCCGGGGGAGCTCCTACAATGAGCAGTTCTTC.

CDR3 DNA: TGTGCCAGCAGCCTAATGACAGTCTGGGAAAACTATGGCTACACCTTC. Translation: CASSLMTVWENYGYTF. The chain uses TRBV5-6 and TRBJ1-2, with a possible D match to TRBD1 (5 bases). From germline, CDR1 is SGHDT and CDR2 YYEEEE. The CDR3 covers 16 residues. With 4 bases removed from V and 2 bases from J, the gap between germline ends came to 18 bases.

The gene calls are TRBV2 and TRBJ2-7; D gene uncertain. CDR3 size: 13 residues. Germline V gene sequence: CDR1 SNHLY, CDR2 FYNNEI. V dropped 4 bases and J dropped 4 bases, with 11 bases sitting between them. CDR3 sequence reads: CASSVSTLYEQYF. CDR3 DNA: TGTGCCAGCAGTGTATCGACCCTTTACGAGCAGTACTTC.

V and J are TRBV2 and TRBJ1-2, with D hard to call. The CDR3 has 16 residues. V was shortened by 7 bases and J by 1 base, with 19 bases between the two germline ends. Germline CDR1 SNHLY, CDR2 FYNNEI. The CDR3 region has the DNA TGTGCCAGCATCCCCTCCGAGGGTGAGGGTAACTATGGCTACACCTTC. The encoded protein is CASIPSEGEGNYGYTF. Complete variable domain (other parts from reference TRBV2 and TRBJ1-2): EPEVTQTPSHQVTQMGQEVILRCVPISNHLYFYWYRQILGQKVEFLVSFYNNEISEKSEIFDDQFSVERPDGSNFTLKIRSTKLEDSAMYFCASIPSEGEGNYGYTFGSGTRLTVV.

The V gene is TRBV20-1, the J gene TRBJ2-3, with 13 bases fitting TRBD2. Germline V gives CDR1 DFQATT, CDR2 SNEGSKA (reference sequence). The CDR3 is made up of 15 amino acids. The V segment lost 3 bases and the J segment 7 bases; nucleotides outside the gene matches: 7. CDR3 DNA sequence: TGCAGTGCTAGCCGACTAGCGGGGGGCCGGTATACGCAGTATTTT. Its translation: CSASRLAGGRYTQYF.

The rearrangement links TRBV20-1 to TRBJ2-3; 14 nucleotides line up with TRBD2. CDR3 length equals 16 residues. In germline, CDR1 is DFQATT, CDR2 SNEGSKA (reference sequence). The junction had 6 bases not matched to a gene; V was cut back by 6 bases and J by 1 base. CDR3 nucleotide sequence: TGCAGTGCGGCAGGACTAGCGGGGGGTGGCACAGATACGCAGTATTTT. Its translation is CSAAGLAGGGTDTQYF.

The rearrangement joins TRBV7-8 to TRBJ2-7; TRBD1 is a possible D gene (6 bases). CDR1 and CDR2 from the germline V gene are SGHVS and FQNEAQ. The CDR3 totals 16 residues. Trimming removed 3 bases from V and 5 bases from J, with 20 bases in between. The CDR3 DNA follows: TGTGCCAGCAGCTTTGGATTCCTGGGAAAGGGGGACGAGCAGTACTTC. Protein: CASSFGFLGKGDEQYF.

J is TRBJ1-1 and V is TRBV7-9; maybe TRBD1 (5 bases). The germline V gene has CDR1 SEHNR and CDR2 FQNEAQ (reference sequence). V shed 3 bases and J shed 9 bases, with 14 bases lying between them. This CDR3 spans 13 amino acids. The CDR3 protein is CASSFSGRGKAFF. The CDR3 DNA reads TGTGCCAGCAGCTTCTCCGGACGGGGGAAAGCTTTCTTT. Combining the CDR3 with reference TRBV7-9 and TRBJ1-1 gives the whole variable domain DTGVSQNPRHKITKRGQNVTFRCDPISEHNRLYWYRQTLGQGPEFLTYFQNEAQLEKSRLLSDRFSAERPKGSFSTLEIQRTEQGDSAMYLCASSFSGRGKAFFGQGTRLTVV.

The CDR3 sequence: CASSAQGSDTQYF. Here the CDR3 DNA reads TGTGCCAGCAGCGCGCAGGGATCAGATACGCAGTATTTT. The rearrangement uses TRBV9 and TRBJ2-3; the D gene is possibly TRBD1 (5 bases). The CDR3 is 13 amino acids. V was pared by 3 bases and J by 4 bases, with 9 bases between. The germline V gene encodes CDR1 SGDLS and CDR2 YYNGEE.

The chain links TRBV5-1 to TRBJ1-1, with D unclear. This CDR3 has 15 amino acids. V lost 0 bases and J lost 1, with 10 bases in between. Germline V gives CDR1 SGHRS, CDR2 YFSETQ. The CDR3 protein is CASSLAAGENTEAFF. The CDR3 nucleotides are TGCGCCAGCAGCTTGGCGGCAGGAGAGAACACTGAAGCTTTCTTT.

This chain joins TRBV2 and TRBJ1-1; D gene ambiguous. Germline V gene lookup returns CDR1 SNHLY and CDR2 FYNNEI. V lost 6 bases and J 4 bases, leaving 9 bases between the germline ends. This CDR3 has 12 residues. The CDR3 region is CASSLLSTEAFF. The CDR3 nucleotides are TGTGCCAGCAGCCTCCTTTCCACTGAAGCTTTCTTT. The variable domain in full, completed from reference TRBV2 and TRBJ1-1, reads EPEVTQTPSHQVTQMGQEVILRCVPISNHLYFYWYRQILGQKVEFLVSFYNNEISEKSEIFDDQFSVERPDGSNFTLKIRSTKLEDSAMYFCASSLLSTEAFFGQGTRLTVV.